The clone carrying this TCR beta chain was seen repeatedly, ten times or more. The record originates from a study of Graves' ophthalmopathy and Graves' hyperthyroidism. RNA transcripts served as template for amplifying TCR beta CDR3 sequences. In the first round, RT-PCR was carried out with HTBI primers, and a multiplex PCR formed the second round. TCRdb reprocessed the multiplex PCR reads via MiXCR and lists one record per CDR3 protein. Of 300,000 to 350,000 distinct CDR3 sequences in the sample, roughly 16% are singletons; the top ten hold about 12%. If patients had other autoimmune diseases, uncontrolled infections, pregnancy or lactation, they were excluded. There are 14 residues in the CDR3. The V gene's germline CDR1 is MNHNS and CDR2 SASEGT. The ends were cut back, 6 bases at V and 2 bases at J, with 11 bases in the middle.

The TCR originated in an adult man with Graves' ophthalmopathy. What was sequenced was peripheral blood. The rearrangement links TRBV6-1 to TRBJ1-3; the D gene is possibly TRBD1 (6 bases). The CDR3 DNA follows: TGTGCCAGCAGCCGGGGGCCTCCTGGAAACACCATATATTTT. Its translation: CASSRGPPGNTIYF.